This record covers a single T cell receptor (beta chain). The CDR3 runs 15 residues. Germline V gene lookup returns CDR1 SEHNR and CDR2 FQNEAQ (reference sequence). V shed 8 bases and J shed 2 bases, with 17 bases lying between them. RNA was extracted with the RNeasy kit, and a quantity of about 0.45 to 1 ug was reverse transcribed using random hexamers. TCRdb re-called the immunoSEQ multiplex PCR reads with MiXCR, one entry per CDR3 protein. The table records some 52,000 distinct CDR3 sequences, 93% of them present only once. Treatment-naive patients with stable or active relapsing-remitting disease served as multiple sclerosis controls. TEMRA cells were enriched by FACS, and CD4+ and CD8+ T cells were negatively isolated. The sample is drawn from a study of CD8 T cells in Susac syndrome.

The V gene is TRBV7-9, the J gene TRBJ2-3; D perhaps matches TRBD2 (6 bases). This TCR was sampled from a human donor with multiple sclerosis. Sequencing used CD8+ T cells from PBMCs. The CDR3: CASPGEAENTDTQYF. The CDR3 bases are TGTGCCAGCCCGGGGGAGGCGGAAAACACAGATACGCAGTATTTT.